This TCR beta chain was sequenced for a study of blood T cell repertoires in COVID-19. Study at large: Whether acute or convalescent, the COVID-19 samples came from the United States, Italy and Spain.

With 3 bases removed from V and 5 bases from J, the gap between germline ends came to 13 bases. CDR1 is LGHDT, CDR2 YNNKEL, per germline (reference sequence). This CDR3 comprises 14 residues. Authors' methods: Reference gene primer amplification in the assay estimated nucleated cell counts. Measured with immunoSEQ multiplex PCR; TCRdb has only the in-frame clones, and not every one. The V and J calls and clone size were taken over from that table, and D and trimming were inferred from the DNA. This sample carries about 190,000 clones, around 85% of them seen once, and the ten largest clones take roughly 2%.

This TCR came from a man aged 70 or older with active or convalescent COVID-19. The rearrangement links TRBV3-1 (or the pseudogene TRBV3-2) to TRBJ2-5, with D possibly being TRBD1 (5 bases). What was sequenced was peripheral blood. The CDR3, as DNA: TGTGCCAGCAGCCAGGGCCTGTGGGGCGAGACCCAGTACTTC. Its translation: CASSQGLWGETQYF.